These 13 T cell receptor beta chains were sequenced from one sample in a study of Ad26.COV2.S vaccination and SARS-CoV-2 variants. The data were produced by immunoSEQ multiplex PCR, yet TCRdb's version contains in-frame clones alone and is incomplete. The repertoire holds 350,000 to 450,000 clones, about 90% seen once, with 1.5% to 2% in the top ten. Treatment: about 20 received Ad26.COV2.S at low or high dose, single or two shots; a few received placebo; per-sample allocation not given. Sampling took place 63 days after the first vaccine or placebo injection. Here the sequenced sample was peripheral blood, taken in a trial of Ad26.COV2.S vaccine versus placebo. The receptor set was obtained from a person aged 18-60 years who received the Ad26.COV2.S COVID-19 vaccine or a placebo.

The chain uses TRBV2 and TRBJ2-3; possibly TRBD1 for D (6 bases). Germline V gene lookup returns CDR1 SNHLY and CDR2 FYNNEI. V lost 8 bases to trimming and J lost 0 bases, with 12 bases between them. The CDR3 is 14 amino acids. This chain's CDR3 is CASYRTASTDTQYF. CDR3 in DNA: TGTGCCAGCTACAGGACAGCTAGCACAGATACGCAGTATTTT.

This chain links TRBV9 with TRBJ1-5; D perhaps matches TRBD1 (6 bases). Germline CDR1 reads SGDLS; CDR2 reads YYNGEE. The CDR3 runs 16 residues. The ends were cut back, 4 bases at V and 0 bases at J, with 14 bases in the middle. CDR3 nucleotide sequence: TGTGCCAGCAGCCCAGGGGACCGAATTAGCAATCAGCCCCAGCATTTT. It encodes CASSPGDRISNQPQHF.

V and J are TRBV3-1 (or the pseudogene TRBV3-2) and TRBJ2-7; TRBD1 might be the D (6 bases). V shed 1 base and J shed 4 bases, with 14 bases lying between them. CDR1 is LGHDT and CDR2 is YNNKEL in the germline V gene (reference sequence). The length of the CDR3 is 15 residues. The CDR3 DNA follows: TGTGCCAGCAGCCAAGGCCCGTCAGGGGAATACGAGCAGTACTTC. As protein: CASSQGPSGEYEQYF.

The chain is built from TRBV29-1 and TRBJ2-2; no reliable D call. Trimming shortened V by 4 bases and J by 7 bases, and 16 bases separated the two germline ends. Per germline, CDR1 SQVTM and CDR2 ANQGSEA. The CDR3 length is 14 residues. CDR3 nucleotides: TGCAGCGTTGGGGGTGGGCAGTCCGGCGGGGAGCTGTTTTTT. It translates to CSVGGGQSGGELFF.

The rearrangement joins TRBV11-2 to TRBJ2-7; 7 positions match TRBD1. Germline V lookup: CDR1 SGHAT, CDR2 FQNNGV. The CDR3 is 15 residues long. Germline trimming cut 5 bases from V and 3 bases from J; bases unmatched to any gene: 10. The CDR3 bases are TGTGCCAGCAGCCCTAAACCGGCAGGGGGCTACGAGCAGTACTTC. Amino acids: CASSPKPAGGYEQYF.

The CDR3 sequence: CASSLVGLGVDEQFF. The CDR3 DNA follows: TGCGCCAGCAGCTTGGTCGGACTAGGGGTTGATGAGCAGTTCTTC. The chain is built from TRBV5-1 and TRBJ2-1; 7 bases line up with TRBD2. Per the germline V gene, CDR1 is SGHRS and CDR2 is YFSETQ. The CDR3 consists of 15 residues. J gave up 8 bases and V 0 bases, and 8 bases lay outside the gene matches.

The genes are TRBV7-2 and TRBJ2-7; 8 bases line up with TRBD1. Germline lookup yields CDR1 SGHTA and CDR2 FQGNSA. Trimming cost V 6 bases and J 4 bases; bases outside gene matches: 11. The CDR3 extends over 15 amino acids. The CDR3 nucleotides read TGTGCCAGCAGTTATCCGGAGACAGGGGTGTACGAGCAGTACTTC. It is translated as CASSYPETGVYEQYF.

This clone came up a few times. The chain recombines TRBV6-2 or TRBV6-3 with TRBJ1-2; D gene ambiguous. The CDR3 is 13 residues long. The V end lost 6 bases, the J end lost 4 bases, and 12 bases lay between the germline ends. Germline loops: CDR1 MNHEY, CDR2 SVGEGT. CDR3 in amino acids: CASSPRDLYGYTF. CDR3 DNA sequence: TGTGCCAGCAGCCCCCGGGATCTCTATGGCTACACCTTC.

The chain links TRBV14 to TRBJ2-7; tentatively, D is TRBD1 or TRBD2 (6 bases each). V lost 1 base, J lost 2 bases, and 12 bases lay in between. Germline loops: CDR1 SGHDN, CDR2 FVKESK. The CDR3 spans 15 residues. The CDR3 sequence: CASSQAGAVAYEQYF. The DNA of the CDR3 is TGTGCCAGCAGCCAAGCGGGGGCCGTCGCCTACGAGCAGTACTTC.

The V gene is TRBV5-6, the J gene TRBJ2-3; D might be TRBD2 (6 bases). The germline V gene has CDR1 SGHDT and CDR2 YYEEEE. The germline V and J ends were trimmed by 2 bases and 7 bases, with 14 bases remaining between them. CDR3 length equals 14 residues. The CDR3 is CASSFAGMFNTQYF. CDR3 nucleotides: TGTGCCAGCAGCTTTGCGGGGATGTTTAATACGCAGTATTTT.

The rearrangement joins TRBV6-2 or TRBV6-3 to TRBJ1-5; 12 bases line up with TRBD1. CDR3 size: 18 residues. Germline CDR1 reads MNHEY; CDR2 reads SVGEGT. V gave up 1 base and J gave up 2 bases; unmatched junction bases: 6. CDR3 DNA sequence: TGTGCCAGCAGTTACTGGGGACAGGGGGCGAGGGGCAATCAGCCCCAGCATTTT. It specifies CASSYWGQGARGNQPQHF.

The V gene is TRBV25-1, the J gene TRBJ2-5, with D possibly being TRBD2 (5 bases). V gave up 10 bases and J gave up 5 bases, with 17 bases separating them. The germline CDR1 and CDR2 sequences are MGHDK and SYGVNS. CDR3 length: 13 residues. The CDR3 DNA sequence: TGTGCCACCTCAGAGGGAACCCGGGAGACCCAGTACTTC. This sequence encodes CATSEGTRETQYF.

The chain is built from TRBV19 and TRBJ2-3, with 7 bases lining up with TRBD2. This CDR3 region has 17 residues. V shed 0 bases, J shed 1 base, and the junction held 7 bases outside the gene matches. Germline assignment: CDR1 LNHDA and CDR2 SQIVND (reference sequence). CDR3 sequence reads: CASSIDPRAGRTDTQYF. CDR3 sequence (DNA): TGTGCCAGTAGTATAGATCCCAGAGCGGGGCGCACAGATACGCAGTATTTT.